One and the same sample provided the 15 T cell receptor beta chains below, sequenced in a study of blood T cell repertoires in COVID-19. TCRdb's table, derived via immunoSEQ multiplex PCR, lists solely in-frame clones and lacks some. The sample yields roughly 190,000 clones, roughly four fifths seen once. The sample consisted of PBMCs or T cells enriched from blood (not recorded which). These receptors were taken from a man aged 40-50 years who had recovered from COVID-19.

J is TRBJ1-5 and V is TRBV30; D unclear. The V end lost 3 bases, the J end lost 4 bases, and 10 bases lay between the germline ends. The CDR3 length is 13 residues. The germline gives CDR1 GTSNPN, CDR2 SVGIG (reference sequence). In DNA, the CDR3 is TGTGCCTGGAGCCAAACAGTTAATCAGCCCCAGCATTTT. Translated: CAWSQTVNQPQHF.

Points on this clone: In the same sample, other DNA sequences code for this CDR3. The V and J genes are TRBV12-3 or TRBV12-4 and TRBJ2-1; TRBD1 aligns across 9 bases. Trimming at V came to 5 bases and at J to 4 bases, leaving 0 bases not matched to a gene. This CDR3 region has 13 residues. The CDR3 loop is CASSGQGYNEQFF. The CDR3 DNA reads as TGTGCCAGCAGTGGACAGGGGTACAATGAGCAGTTCTTC.

The chain couples TRBV7-3 to TRBJ2-3, with TRBD1 matching over 7 bases. With V trimmed by 5 bases and J by 3 bases, 2 bases remained unmatched. Germline-derived CDR1 and CDR2 are SGHTA and FQGTGA. The CDR3 loop spans 13 amino acids. The CDR3 DNA reads as TGTGCCAGCAGCAGGGGGCGAACAGATACGCAGTATTTT. Its protein is CASSRGRTDTQYF.

The rearrangement uses TRBV4-3 and TRBJ2-7; D possibly corresponds to TRBD1 (6 bases). Looked up from germline, CDR1 is LGHNA and CDR2 is YSLEER. This CDR3 has 15 residues. Trimming shortened V by 0 bases and J by 4 bases, and 13 bases separated the two germline ends. The CDR3 reads CASSQDAQGWYEQYF. CDR3 DNA: TGCGCCAGCAGCCAAGATGCCCAGGGGTGGTACGAGCAGTACTTC.

The chain has TRBV28 and TRBJ1-1, with D perhaps matching TRBD1 (5 bases). The V and J ends lost 8 bases and 4 bases respectively, with 11 bases between them. CDR1 and CDR2 (germline): MDHEN, SYDVKM. This CDR3 is built from 12 residues. In nucleotides, the CDR3 is TGTGCCAGCGACAGAGCGGGCACTGAAGCTTTCTTT. Its translation is CASDRAGTEAFF.

The CDR3 region is CASSRGLAKSYEQYF. CDR3 DNA sequence: TGTGCCAGCAGCCGCGGACTAGCGAAGTCCTACGAGCAGTACTTC. The chain uses TRBV28 and TRBJ2-7; TRBD2 matches 9 bases. J was trimmed by 1 base and V by 6 bases; bases with no gene match: 7. Per the germline V gene, CDR1 is MDHEN and CDR2 is SYDVKM. The CDR3 runs 15 residues.

J is TRBJ1-5 and V is TRBV6-1; D not resolved. V was clipped by 2 bases and J by 3 bases, with 8 bases between them. The length of the CDR3 is 14 residues. The germline gives CDR1 MNHNS, CDR2 SASEGT. CDR3 residues: CASSEWGVNQPQHF. The CDR3 DNA sequence: TGTGCCAGCAGTGAATGGGGAGTCAATCAGCCCCAGCATTTT.

This clone has more than one count but fewer than ten. J is TRBJ2-1 and V is TRBV19, with TRBD2 as a possible D gene (5 bases). Trimming left V 2 bases short and J 5 bases short, with 10 bases between. The CDR3 contains 14 residues. Germline V gives CDR1 LNHDA, CDR2 SQIVND (reference sequence). CDR3 region: CASSISDFNNEQFF. DNA of the CDR3: TGTGCCAGTAGTATATCGGACTTTAACAATGAGCAGTTCTTC.

The chain is built from TRBV11-2 and TRBJ1-1; tentative D call: TRBD1 (5 bases). Germline V lookup: CDR1 SGHAT, CDR2 FQNNGV. The CDR3 spans 16 residues. The V end was cut by 8 bases, the J end by 0 bases, with 19 bases between. The CDR3 loop reads CASGPGALVMNTEAFF. The CDR3 coding sequence is TGTGCCAGCGGACCTGGGGCTCTAGTAATGAACACTGAAGCTTTCTTT.

The rearrangement joins TRBV4-1 to TRBJ2-7; 14 nucleotides line up with TRBD2. Germline values: CDR1 MGHRA, CDR2 YSYEKL. The CDR3 is 16 residues long. The junction had 8 bases not matched to a gene; V was cut back by 5 bases and J by 5 bases. The CDR3 DNA reads TGCGCCAGCAGCAACACCGGGACTAGCGGGAGAGACGAGCAGTACGTC. Translation: CASSNTGTSGRDEQYV.

The chain carries TRBV9 and TRBJ1-6; D uncertain. Between the trimmed V and J ends, which lost 4 bases and 3 bases, there was a span of 17 bases. Per the germline V gene, CDR1 is SGDLS and CDR2 is YYNGEE. There are 17 residues in the CDR3. The CDR3 reads CASSSNRGEGYNSPLHF. The CDR3 DNA sequence: TGTGCCAGCAGCTCCAACCGGGGAGAGGGCTATAATTCACCCCTCCACTTT.

Of note for this clone: This likely traces to a read error, being one base from a far larger clone. CDR3 DNA: TGCGCCTGCAGTCCACTTCCGACTAGCGAGGTCTACGAGCAGTACTTC. Translating it yields CACSPLPTSEVYEQYF. This chain joins TRBV4-1 and TRBJ2-7, with TRBD2 matching 8 bases. The CDR3 extends over 16 amino acids. From germline, CDR1 is MGHRA and CDR2 YSYEKL.

Concerning this clone itself: Within the sample, other DNA sequences also encode this same CDR3. The J gene is TRBJ2-5, the V gene TRBV6-2 or TRBV6-3; D call uncertain. V dropped 6 bases and J dropped 4 bases, with 6 bases sitting between them. CDR1 and CDR2 (germline): MNHEY, SVGEGT. This CDR3 is built from 11 residues. CDR3 DNA: TGTGCCAGCAGCCCCAGAGAGACCCAGTACTTC. Translated: CASSPRETQYF.

J is TRBJ1-4 and V is TRBV6-1, with D possibly matching TRBD1 (5 bases). This CDR3 has 16 residues. The germline V gene has CDR1 MNHNS and CDR2 SASEGT. Trimming removed 4 bases from V and 4 bases from J, with 16 bases in between. CDR3 loop: CASSVGLGRNNEKLFF. CDR3 DNA: TGTGCCAGCAGTGTCGGTCTGGGGCGTAATAATGAAAAACTGTTTTTT.

V gene TRBV6-5 combines with J gene TRBJ1-1; perhaps TRBD1 as D (6 bases). The germline V gene has CDR1 MNHEY and CDR2 SVGAGI. There are 14 residues in the CDR3. V was clipped by 5 bases and J by 2 bases, with 12 bases between them. The CDR3 DNA is TGTGCCAGCAGTCCGGGACAAACTAACACTGAAGCTTTCTTT. Protein sequence: CASSPGQTNTEAFF.